One and the same sample provided the 7 T cell receptor beta chains below, sequenced in a study of Ad26.COV2.S vaccination and SARS-CoV-2 variants. Indicated treatment: around 19 received Ad26.COV2.S at low or high dose, single or two shots; several received placebo; per-sample allocation not given. Sampling happened 63 days after the first vaccine or placebo injection. The protocol was immunoSEQ multiplex PCR, while the TCRdb copy is restricted to in-frame clones and leaves out a portion. The data hold about 680,000 clones, with about 89% observed a single time. Sequences were derived from peripheral blood, sampled in a trial of Ad26.COV2.S vaccine versus placebo. The receptor set was obtained from a person between 18 and 65 years old who received the Ad26.COV2.S COVID-19 vaccine or a placebo.

The chain has TRBV10-3 and TRBJ1-1; 7 nucleotides match TRBD1. Germline lookup yields CDR1 ENHRY and CDR2 SYGVKD. J was trimmed by 3 bases and V by 4 bases; bases with no gene match: 5. The CDR3 spans 14 residues. The CDR3 region is CAISAGTEYTEAFF. The CDR3 nucleotides are TGTGCCATCAGTGCAGGGACAGAATACACTGAAGCTTTCTTT.

This clone was seen only a few times. The genes are TRBV9 and TRBJ2-7; 12 bases map to TRBD2. The CDR3 contains 14 residues. With 3 bases clipped from V and 5 bases from J, the junction kept 3 bases outside the gene matches. Germline lookup yields CDR1 SGDLS and CDR2 YYNGEE. Here the CDR3 reads CASSGGLAGNEQYF. The DNA of the CDR3 is TGTGCCAGCAGCGGTGGACTAGCGGGGAACGAGCAGTACTTC.

The V gene is TRBV5-1, the J gene TRBJ1-1; TRBD1 might be the D (6 bases). V lost 0 bases and J 5 bases, leaving 14 bases between the germline ends. Germline V lookup: CDR1 SGHRS, CDR2 YFSETQ. The CDR3 consists of 15 residues. CDR3 sequence (DNA): TGCGCCAGCAGCTTGGCCTGGGGGGCTGGTACTGAAGCTTTCTTT. The encoded protein is CASSLAWGAGTEAFF.

V gene TRBV15 combines with J gene TRBJ1-2, with a tentative D call TRBD1 (6 bases). Germline loops: CDR1 LNHNV, CDR2 YYDKDF (reference sequence). Trimming took 3 bases from V and 2 from J, leaving 13 bases between them. The CDR3 is made up of 15 amino acids. The CDR3 sequence is CATSSTQGWNYGYTF. The CDR3 nucleotides are TGTGCCACCAGCAGTACACAGGGTTGGAACTATGGCTACACCTTC.

The chain links TRBV6-5 to TRBJ1-2; D might be TRBD1 (5 bases). Per the germline V gene, CDR1 is MNHEY and CDR2 is SVGAGI. V was clipped by 0 bases and J by 5 bases, with 13 bases between them. This CDR3 comprises 15 residues. This CDR3 reads CASSYSTELLYGYTF. CDR3 DNA: TGTGCCAGCAGTTACTCGACAGAGCTACTATATGGCTACACCTTC.

This clone showed up just a few times. The chain joins TRBV6-2 or TRBV6-3 to TRBJ1-5; D ambiguous. V was trimmed by 2 bases and J by 5 bases, leaving 13 bases between them. The CDR3 length is 15 residues. CDR1 is MNHEY and CDR2 is SVGEGT in the germline V gene. CDR3 sequence: CASSYSYLRDQPQHF. The CDR3 DNA reads as TGTGCCAGCAGTTACAGTTATTTGAGGGATCAGCCCCAGCATTTT.

The chain combines TRBV7-9 with TRBJ1-6; 7 bases fit TRBD1. The trim removed 9 bases at V and 1 base at J, leaving 6 bases unmatched. The CDR3 is 15 amino acids. CDR1 is SEHNR, CDR2 FQNEAQ, per germline (reference sequence). The CDR3 spells CASSGRGSYNSPLHF. CDR3 DNA: TGTGCCAGTTCGGGCAGGGGGTCCTATAATTCACCCCTCCACTTT. The full variable domain, with the rest looked up from reference TRBV7-9 and TRBJ1-6, is DTGVSQNPRHKITKRGQNVTFRCDPISEHNRLYWYRQTLGQGPEFLTYFQNEAQLEKSRLLSDRFSAERPKGSFSTLEIQRTEQGDSAMYLCASSGRGSYNSPLHFGNGTRLTVT.